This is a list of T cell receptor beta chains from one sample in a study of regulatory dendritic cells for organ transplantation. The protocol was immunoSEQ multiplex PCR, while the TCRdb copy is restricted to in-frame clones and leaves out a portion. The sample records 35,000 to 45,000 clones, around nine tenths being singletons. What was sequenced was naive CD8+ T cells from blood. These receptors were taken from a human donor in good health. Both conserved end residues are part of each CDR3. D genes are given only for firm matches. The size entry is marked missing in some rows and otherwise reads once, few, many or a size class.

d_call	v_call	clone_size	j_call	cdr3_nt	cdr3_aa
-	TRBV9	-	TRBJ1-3	TGTGCCAGCAGCGAGAACCCTGGAAACACCATATATTTT	CASSENPGNTIYF
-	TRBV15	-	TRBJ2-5	TGTGCCACCAGCGCCCAGCCAGCTCTATTCCAGTACTTC	CATSAQPALFQYF
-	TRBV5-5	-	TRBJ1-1	TGTGCCAGCAGCTTGGAAAGGAAAACTGAAGCTTTCTTT	CASSLERKTEAFF
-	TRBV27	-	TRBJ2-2	TGTGCCAGCTTTTCAGGGTTCACCGGGGAGCTGTTTTTT	CASFSGFTGELFF
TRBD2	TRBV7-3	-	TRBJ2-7	TGTGCCAGCAGCTTATTTGCGGGAGGCTCCTACGAGCAGTACTTC	CASSLFAGGSYEQYF
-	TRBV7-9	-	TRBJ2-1	TGTGCCAGCAGCTTAATCCAGGGCGTCTACAATGAGCAGTTCTTC	CASSLIQGVYNEQFF
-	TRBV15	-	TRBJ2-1	TGTGCCACCAGCAGTGAGGACACGAGCTCCTACAATGAGCAGTTCTTC	CATSSEDTSSYNEQFF
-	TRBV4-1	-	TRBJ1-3	TGCGCCAGCAGCCTCCCCGGGGACACCATATATTTT	CASSLPGDTIYF
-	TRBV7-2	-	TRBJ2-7	TGTGCCAGCAGCCGGCGGGCCTACGAGCAGTACTTC	CASSRRAYEQYF
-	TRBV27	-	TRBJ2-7	TGTGCCAGCAGCCTTGGGGACACCACATCCTACGAGCAGTACTTC	CASSLGDTTSYEQYF
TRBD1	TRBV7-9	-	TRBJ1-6	TGTGCCAGCAGAGAGGGGACAGACGAAGACTTCTATAATTCACCCCTCCACTTT	CASREGTDEDFYNSPLHF
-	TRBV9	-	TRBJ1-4	TGTGCCAGCAGCGTGGGGACTGGGTACCCAACTAATGAAAAACTGTTTTTT	CASSVGTGYPTNEKLFF
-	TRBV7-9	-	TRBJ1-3	TGTGCCAGCAGCTTAGAGGGGCCACCCCGAAACACCATATATTTT	CASSLEGPPRNTIYF
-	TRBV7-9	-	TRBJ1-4	TGTGCCAGCAGCTTTCAGGGGGAAAAACTGTTTTTT	CASSFQGEKLFF
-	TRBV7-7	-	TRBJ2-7	TGTGCTAGCAGCTTGGGACATTACTACGAGCAGTACTTC	CASSLGHYYEQYF
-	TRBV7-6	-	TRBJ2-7	TGTGCCAGCAGCTCCGTGGACGGGGCCTACGAGCAGTACTTC	CASSSVDGAYEQYF
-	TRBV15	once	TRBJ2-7	TGTGCCACCAGCCCGCGGGGCTTCTCCTACGAGCAGTACTTC	CATSPRGFSYEQYF
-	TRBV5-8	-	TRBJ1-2	TGTGCCAGCGGGTATGAAGGCTCGGTCCGTGGCTACACCTTC	CASGYEGSVRGYTF